What follows is one T cell receptor beta chain and its context. The record originates from a study of blood T cell repertoires in COVID-19. Turning to the study itself: The samples span acute and convalescent COVID-19 from the United States, Italy and Spain. PBMCs, B-cell-depleted T cells, or T cells were the source of the cDNA or gDNA that made up the material.

As originally analysed: Amplification from reference gene primers served as the basis for estimated nucleated cell counts. Profiling relied on immunoSEQ multiplex PCR, and the TCRdb table lists in-frame clones only, not all of them. V and J calls and clone size are as listed in that table; D and trimming were resolved from the DNA. In the table there are some 670,000 clones, about 90% of which are singletons. Input material: peripheral blood. The TCR was taken from a woman under 30 with acute or convalescent COVID-19.

DNA of the CDR3: TGTGCCAGCAGCGGAGACAGGGGGGGAGATACGCAGTATTTT. It translates to CASSGDRGGDTQYF. The chain carries TRBV5-4 and TRBJ2-3; 9 bases map to TRBD1. The V and J ends lost 4 bases and 5 bases, in that order; junction bases with no gene match: 5. CDR3 length: 14 residues. CDR1 and CDR2 from the germline V gene are SGHNT and YYREEE (reference sequence).